Listed here are 17 T cell receptor beta chains from one sample, sequenced in a study of T cell repertoires in cytomegalovirus infection. Each CDR3 protein is one row after TCRdb ran MiXCR on the reads. This table has 200,000 or so distinct CDR3 sequences, about 21% appearing once. The sample comprised PBMCs. These TCRs come from a human donor in good health (CMV status not recorded). Some clones in this sample may be carry-over from other donors' samples.

This clonotype was detected only a few times. The CDR3 loop reads CASSLPPRQFF. CDR3 nucleotide sequence: TGTGCCAGCAGCTTACCTCCACGGCAGTTCTTC. V usage is TRBV7-2 and J usage is TRBJ2-1; the D is unclear. Trimming removed 2 bases from V and 12 bases from J, with 8 bases in between. This CDR3 is 11 amino acids long. Germline CDR1 is SGHTA and CDR2 is FQGNSA.

This clonotype appeared many times. V usage is TRBV7-8 and J usage is TRBJ2-1; D is perhaps TRBD1 (6 bases). Germline CDR1 is SGHVS and CDR2 is FQNEAQ. The CDR3 has 15 amino acids. V was cut by 0 bases and J by 7 bases, with 13 bases left in between. The CDR3 here is CASSLAGSTGNEQFF. As DNA, the CDR3 is TGTGCCAGCAGCTTAGCCGGTTCCACAGGGAATGAGCAGTTCTTC.

This clonotype was seen repeatedly, ten times or more. This rearrangement joins TRBV11-2 to TRBJ1-6; D gene unclear. V lost 0 bases to trimming and J lost 9 bases, with 12 bases between them. Per the germline V gene, CDR1 is SGHAT and CDR2 is FQNNGV. The CDR3 runs to 15 residues. The CDR3 protein is CASSLEGSQSSPLHF. Here the CDR3 DNA reads TGTGCCAGCAGCTTAGAGGGCAGCCAGAGTTCACCCCTCCACTTT.

This clonotype showed up many times. This rearrangement joins TRBV7-2 to TRBJ1-5; D might be TRBD1 (5 bases). The germline gives CDR1 SGHTA, CDR2 FQGNSA. The CDR3 has 14 amino acids. V lost 1 base and J lost 6, with 10 bases in between. Written as DNA, the CDR3 is TGTGCCAGCAGCTTAGAACCAGGGTCTCAGCCCCAGCATTTT. It translates to CASSLEPGSQPQHF.

This clonotype was seen at least ten times. V is TRBV7-2 and J is TRBJ2-7; the D is unclear. The CDR3 has 14 residues. The germline V and J ends were trimmed by 4 bases and 0 bases, with 10 bases remaining between them. Germline V gene sequence: CDR1 SGHTA, CDR2 FQGNSA. The CDR3 loop is CASSSTTRSYEQYF. The DNA for the CDR3 is TGTGCCAGCAGCTCCACCACACGCTCCTACGAGCAGTACTTC.

This clonotype has only a few counts. The genes are TRBV19 and TRBJ1-1; no clear D gene. The CDR3 length is 15 residues. The V gene's germline CDR1 is LNHDA and CDR2 SQIVND (reference sequence). The V and J ends lost 3 bases and 5 bases respectively, with 16 bases between them. As DNA, the CDR3 is TGTGCCAGTAGTATTGTAAACCCAACGAGAACTGAAGCTTTCTTT. This translates into CASSIVNPTRTEAFF.

The J gene is TRBJ1-1, the V gene TRBV7-9; D perhaps matches TRBD1 (5 bases). The germline V gene encodes CDR1 SEHNR and CDR2 FQNEAQ (reference sequence). Trimming pared 2 bases from V and 4 bases from J, leaving 11 bases between. This CDR3 is 14 amino acids long. The CDR3 DNA sequence: TGTGCCAGCAGCTTAAAGGGGAGGTCCACTGAAGCTTTCTTT. Translated, it gives CASSLKGRSTEAFF.

There are many counts of this clonotype. V gene TRBV7-2 combines with J gene TRBJ2-1; the match to TRBD2 covers 11 bases. The CDR3 sequence is 14 residues long. The germline V gene encodes CDR1 SGHTA and CDR2 FQGNSA. V lost 8 bases to trimming and J lost 8 bases; unmatched junction nucleotides: 8. In DNA form, the CDR3 reads TGTGCCAGCTCGGTAGCGGGAGGGCCCGATGAGCAGTTCTTC. Its protein product is CASSVAGGPDEQFF.

The table lists this clonotype with a few counts. The chain joins TRBV20-1 to TRBJ2-1; 10 bases fit TRBD2. The J segment lost 9 bases and the V segment lost 3 bases, leaving 14 bases of the junction unmatched. The germline gives CDR1 DFQATT, CDR2 SNEGSKA (reference sequence). The CDR3 is made up of 16 amino acids. In DNA, the CDR3 is TGCAGTGCTAGTCCCAGCGGGAGGGCCTTTTCGAGTGAGCAGTTCTTC. It translates to CSASPSGRAFSSEQFF.

V gene TRBV4-2 combines with J gene TRBJ2-7, with 7 bases fitting TRBD2. The length of the CDR3 is 14 residues. The V and J ends lost 4 bases and 4 bases, in that order; junction bases with no gene match: 7. CDR1 and CDR2 (germline): LGHNA, YNFKEQ. CDR3 coding DNA: TGTGCCAGCAGCCCCGCTAGCGGAGGATACGAGCAGTACTTC. Translating gives CASSPASGGYEQYF.

In this sample, this clonotype turned up many times. The rearrangement uses TRBV7-9 and TRBJ2-5; tentatively, D is TRBD2 (5 bases). Germline values: CDR1 SEHNR, CDR2 FQNEAQ (reference sequence). V was clipped by 5 bases and J by 4 bases, with 20 bases between them. This CDR3 contains 16 residues. The DNA of the CDR3 is TGTGCCAGCAGCGCACTACCGGGAACATTGGGAGAGACCCAGTACTTC. Translating it yields CASSALPGTLGETQYF.

In DNA, the CDR3 is TGCAGTGCTAGGTCAGGACTAGCGGGGGGTGAGCAGTACTTC. This gives the protein CSARSGLAGGEQYF. The V and J genes are TRBV20-1 and TRBJ2-7; TRBD2 matches at 14 bases. This CDR3 has 14 amino acids. Trimming cost V 3 bases and J 7 bases; bases outside gene matches: 5. The germline V gene has CDR1 DFQATT and CDR2 SNEGSKA (reference sequence).

J is TRBJ1-4 and V is TRBV28; D is unresolved. V lost 5 bases and J lost 3, with 13 bases in between. The length of the CDR3 is 15 residues. Germline CDR1 reads MDHEN; CDR2 reads SYDVKM. The CDR3 region has the DNA TGTGCCAGCAGTCCCGGGAGGGCGTCTAATGAAAAACTGTTTTTT. It translates to CASSPGRASNEKLFF.

This chain uses TRBV5-1 with TRBJ1-6; D uncertain. Germline CDR1 and CDR2: SGHRS and YFSETQ. The CDR3 contains 14 residues. Trimming removed 6 bases from V and 2 bases from J, with 9 bases in between. The CDR3 here is CASTGGAYNSPLHF. The CDR3 DNA is TGCGCCAGCACCGGCGGGGCCTATAATTCACCCCTCCACTTT.

This clonotype was detected only a few times. The chain recombines TRBV20-1 with TRBJ2-4; D unresolved. The V gene lost 3 bases and the J gene lost 1 base, with 7 bases spanning the gap. CDR1 is DFQATT and CDR2 is SNEGSKA in the germline V gene (reference sequence). The CDR3 is 13 residues long. CDR3 nucleotides: TGCAGTGCTAGGACCGGGGCCAAAAACATTCAGTACTTC. This gives the protein CSARTGAKNIQYF.

This clonotype turned up a few times. The chain combines TRBV6-1 with TRBJ2-3; 8 bases are a match to TRBD1. The trim removed 5 bases at V and 0 bases at J, leaving 4 bases unmatched. There are 15 residues in the CDR3. Germline CDR1 and CDR2: MNHNS and SASEGT. The CDR3 spells CASSSDRASTDTQYF. CDR3 bases: TGTGCCAGCAGTTCGGACAGGGCCAGCACAGATACGCAGTATTTT.

This chain links TRBV6-2 or TRBV6-3 with TRBJ2-7; TRBD2 agrees at 9 bases. Unmatched junction bases numbered 7, after V lost 8 bases and J lost 2 bases. The CDR3 covers 14 residues. Germline loops: CDR1 MNHEY, CDR2 SVGEGT. Here the CDR3 reads CASLWSSGTYEQYF. The CDR3, as DNA: TGTGCCAGCCTTTGGTCTAGCGGGACCTACGAGCAGTACTTC.